A selection of T cell receptor beta chains follows, all from one sample in a study of cytomegalovirus exposure and HLA in healthy donors. TCRdb's copy holds only in-frame clones and misses some; the assay was immunoSEQ multiplex PCR. This sample has 150,000 to 200,000 clones; about two thirds occur once, and the top ten carry about 10%. Sequencing input: PBMCs. The receptors shown here come from a young man in good health and CMV-seropositive. Both conserved end residues are trimmed from each CDR3.

cdr3_aa	v_call
ASRQGYNEQY	TRBV5-6
ASSMAGSGIIEQY	TRBV19
ASSYFSTSGDIAKNIQY	TRBV28
ASSLGADTQY	TRBV5-1
ASSLESGSSTDTQY	TRBV11-3
ASSKAYVRYPNYGYT	TRBV21-1
ASSYKGQIYTEAF	TRBV6-5
SSSSGTSGPSSYNEQF	TRBV7-9
AWSKALGGYGYT	TRBV30
ASRRTVAKNIQY	TRBV6-5
ASSPPRMGGSSYEQY	TRBV5-1
ASSTGTGGVQPQH	TRBV19
ASSRSRDRPQTEAF	TRBV6-4
ASTRQGARQPQH	TRBV2
ASSSGLAESSYNEQF	TRBV5-1
AATGVYGNQPQH	TRBV30
ASSADRGNEQF	TRBV7-6
ASSVSGGSSYEQY	TRBV9